This T cell receptor beta chain was sequenced in a study of molecular identifiers for immune sequencing clone quantification. Each CDR3 protein is one row after TCRdb ran MiXCR on the PCR reads. The data show around 460,000 distinct CDR3 sequences, roughly 26% seen once. Of note for this clonotype: This may be a read error, as it is one base from a much larger clone.

The CDR3 is 12 amino acids. With 8 bases clipped from V and 11 bases from J, the junction kept 8 bases outside the gene matches. Sequenced sample: naive CD8+ T cells from blood, with Jurkat cell RNA spiked in. The subset: FACS-sorted CD8+CD4-CCR7+CD45RA+ naive T cells. This chain connects TRBV5-3 to TRBJ1-1; 11 bases map to TRBD1. TRBV5-3 is filed as an ORF, its function uncertain. The TCR comes from a human donor in good health. Some libraries in this study had Jurkat cell RNA spiked in. CDR3 protein: CASSLGDRGAFF. The CDR3 DNA sequence: TGTGCCAGCAGCCTGGGGGACAGGGGGGCTTTCTTT.